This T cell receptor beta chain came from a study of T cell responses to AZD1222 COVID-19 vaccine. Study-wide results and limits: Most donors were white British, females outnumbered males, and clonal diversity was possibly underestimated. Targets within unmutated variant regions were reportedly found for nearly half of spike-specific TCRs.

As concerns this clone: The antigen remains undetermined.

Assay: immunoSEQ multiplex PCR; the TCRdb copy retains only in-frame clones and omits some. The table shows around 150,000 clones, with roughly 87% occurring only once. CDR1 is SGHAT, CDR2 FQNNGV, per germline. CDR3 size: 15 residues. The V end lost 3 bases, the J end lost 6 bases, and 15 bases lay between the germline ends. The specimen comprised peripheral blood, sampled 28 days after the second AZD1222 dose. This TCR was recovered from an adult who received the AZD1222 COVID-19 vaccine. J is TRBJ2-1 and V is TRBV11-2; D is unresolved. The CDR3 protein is CASSFSIPTPNEQFF. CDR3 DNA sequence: TGTGCCAGCAGCTTTAGTATCCCCACCCCCAATGAGCAGTTCTTC.